These 17 T cell receptor beta chains were all obtained from the same sample, sequenced in a study of shared clonotypes between healthy human individuals (dated by TCRdb to 2018 to 2020). CD8 naive samples were CD45RO-negative cells positively selected for CCR7, giving a CD45RA+CCR7+ population that excluded TemRA cells. The protocol used for the library was the immunoSEQ multiplex PCR assay. As stored in TCRdb, this immuneACCESS dataset retains in-frame rearrangements with V and J assigned. A fraction of the clones does not appear; measured against another copy, unresolved V genes explain less than half of the discrepancy, and the remainder lacks a known reason. The sample table records 560,000 or so clones; 96% of these occur just once. 0.095% to 0.13% of the sample comes from the top ten. The sample consisted of naive CD8+ T cells sorted from blood. In the paper's terms, the cell subset or site label means: CD45RA+CCR7+. The receptor set was obtained from a woman in her twenties or thirties in good health.

The chain joins TRBV11-2 to TRBJ1-4, with a possible D match to TRBD1 (5 bases). V gave up 3 bases and J gave up 0 bases, with 8 bases separating them. CDR1 is SGHAT and CDR2 is FQNNGV in the germline V gene. This CDR3 is 15 amino acids long. The CDR3 sequence: CASSFRQPTNEKLFF. CDR3 nucleotides: TGTGCCAGCAGCTTTCGACAGCCAACTAATGAAAAACTGTTTTTT.

For this clone: Other DNA sequences of this sample code for an identical CDR3. The DNA of the CDR3 is TGTGCCAGCAGTCTGACAGGGGGCACTGAAGCTTTCTTT. Amino acids: CASSLTGGTEAFF. The chain links TRBV27 to TRBJ1-1; TRBD1 matches 9 bases. The CDR3 contains 13 residues. Germline V gives CDR1 MNHEY, CDR2 SMNVEV (reference sequence). V shed 5 bases, J shed 4 bases, and the junction held 2 bases outside the gene matches.

The chain uses TRBV27 and TRBJ2-5; TRBD1 matches at 8 bases. The J call could be wrong; TRBJ2-7 is a better fit for the DNA end. The CDR3 extends over 14 amino acids. Looked up from germline, CDR1 is MNHEY and CDR2 is SMNVEV (reference sequence). CDR3 loop: CASSPRTGSHEQYF. The CDR3 region has the DNA TGTGCCAGCAGTCCCCGGACAGGGTCCCACGAGCAGTACTTC.

J is TRBJ2-7 and V is TRBV9, with 9 bases fitting TRBD2. Germline CDR1 SGDLS, CDR2 YYNGEE. The CDR3 has 15 amino acids. V was pared by 3 bases and J by 3 bases, with 7 bases of the junction left unmatched. The CDR3 DNA is TGTGCCAGCAGCGCAATAGCGGGAGAACACTACGAGCAGTACTTC. It codes for CASSAIAGEHYEQYF.

The chain joins TRBV4-2 to TRBJ2-1; D is uncertain. V was shortened by 5 bases and J by 6 bases, with 5 bases between the two germline ends. Germline V gene sequence: CDR1 LGHNA, CDR2 YNFKEQ. CDR3 length: 11 amino acids. The CDR3 here is CASSLINEQFF. Here the CDR3 DNA reads TGTGCCAGCAGCTTGATCAATGAGCAGTTCTTC.

The chain links TRBV2 to TRBJ2-7; D ambiguous. The CDR3 loop spans 13 amino acids. Between the trimmed V and J ends, which lost 6 bases and 0 bases, there was a span of 9 bases. Looked up from germline, CDR1 is SNHLY and CDR2 is FYNNEI. The CDR3 sequence is CASSTSSSYEQYF. The CDR3 bases are TGTGCCAGCAGCACCTCTAGCTCCTACGAGCAGTACTTC. Full variable domain (remainder filled in from reference TRBV2 and TRBJ2-7): EPEVTQTPSHQVTQMGQEVILRCVPISNHLYFYWYRQILGQKVEFLVSFYNNEISEKSEIFDDQFSVERPDGSNFTLKIRSTKLEDSAMYFCASSTSSSYEQYFGPGTRLTVT.

The chain is built from TRBV19 and TRBJ2-1; a possible D gene is TRBD2 (6 bases). The CDR3 has 16 residues. In germline, CDR1 is LNHDA, CDR2 SQIVND (reference sequence). V shed 5 bases and J shed 2 bases, with 16 bases lying between them. This CDR3 is CASSSPSASAYNEQFF. In nucleotides, the CDR3 is TGTGCCAGTAGTTCCCCGAGCGCTAGCGCCTACAATGAGCAGTTCTTC.

V usage is TRBV5-4 and J usage is TRBJ1-1, with a tentative D call TRBD1 (5 bases). There are 14 residues in the CDR3. CDR1 is SGHNT and CDR2 is YYREEE in the germline V gene (reference sequence). V was cut by 0 bases and J by 8 bases, with 14 bases left in between. CDR3 DNA sequence: TGTGCCAGCAGCTTGGATCCGCCAGGGACGGAAGCTTTCTTT. Its protein is CASSLDPPGTEAFF.

The rearrangement uses TRBV4-1 and TRBJ2-5; 7 bases match TRBD2. With V trimmed by 0 bases and J by 4 bases, 5 bases remained unmatched. CDR1 and CDR2 from the germline V gene are MGHRA and YSYEKL. The CDR3 runs to 15 residues. The CDR3 region has the DNA TGCGCCAGCAGCCAAGAGGGGAGGGCCCTAGAGACCCAGTACTTC. This translates into CASSQEGRALETQYF.

CDR3 residues: CASSDMAGADNEQFF. In DNA, the CDR3 is TGCGCCAGCAGTGATATGGCGGGAGCGGACAATGAGCAGTTCTTC. The gene calls are TRBV10-1 and TRBJ2-1; 7 bases agree with TRBD2. Looked up from germline, CDR1 is WNHNN and CDR2 is SYGVQD (reference sequence). V was pared by 3 bases and J by 5 bases, with 7 bases of the junction left unmatched. This CDR3 has 15 amino acids.

CDR3 in DNA: TGTGCCAGCAGCGGGACTAGCGGGAGTAGGACCGGGGAGCTGTTTTTT. Translation gives CASSGTSGSRTGELFF. The gene calls are TRBV27 and TRBJ2-2; TRBD2 aligns across 14 bases. V was pared by 6 bases and J by 5 bases, with 5 bases of the junction left unmatched. Looked up from germline, CDR1 is MNHEY and CDR2 is SMNVEV (reference sequence). The CDR3 has 16 amino acids.

The chain links TRBV13 to TRBJ2-3; D tentatively fits TRBD1 or TRBD2 (5 bases each). The CDR3 is made up of 15 amino acids. Trimming took off 3 bases at V and 7 bases at J, with 17 bases between the two ends. Germline V gives CDR1 PRHDT, CDR2 FYEKMQ (reference sequence). The CDR3 DNA follows: TGTGCCAGCAGCTTGGGGCTAGCTGAGCTACATACGCAGTATTTT. Protein sequence: CASSLGLAELHTQYF.

V usage is TRBV4-1 and J usage is TRBJ2-1; possible D gene TRBD2, 6 bases. This CDR3 has 14 residues. Germline V gene lookup returns CDR1 MGHRA and CDR2 YSYEKL. Trimming cost V 6 bases and J 4 bases, with 13 bases left between them. CDR3 nucleotide sequence: TGCGCCAGCAGAGGCCCCGGGACTTACAATGAGCAGTTCTTC. It translates to CASRGPGTYNEQFF.

The J gene is TRBJ2-2, the V gene TRBV5-1; 10 bases match TRBD1. CDR1 is SGHRS and CDR2 is YFSETQ in the germline V gene. J was trimmed by 5 bases and V by 0 bases; bases with no gene match: 10. CDR3 length: 18 residues. The CDR3 nucleotides read TGCGCCAGCAGCTTGGCCCGGACAGGGGGACCCAGGACCGGGGAGCTGTTTTTT. Its protein is CASSLARTGGPRTGELFF.

The chain employs TRBV15 and TRBJ2-1; D gene uncertain. V dropped 8 bases and J dropped 4 bases, with 15 bases sitting between them. CDR3 length equals 14 residues. Germline V gene lookup returns CDR1 LNHNV and CDR2 YYDKDF (reference sequence). In DNA form, the CDR3 reads TGTGCCACCCACGACCCACGTTCGTACAATGAGCAGTTCTTC. This sequence encodes CATHDPRSYNEQFF.

The chain has TRBV4-2 and TRBJ1-3, with D hard to call. The CDR3 is 17 residues long. V lost 0 bases, J lost 0 bases, and 12 bases lay in between. The germline V gene encodes CDR1 LGHNA and CDR2 YNFKEQ. CDR3 region: CASSQDVSVFSGNTIYF. The DNA of the CDR3 is TGTGCCAGCAGCCAAGATGTCTCCGTTTTCTCTGGAAACACCATATATTTT.

The rearrangement uses TRBV6-5 and TRBJ2-1; TRBD1 aligns across 10 bases. The CDR3 totals 16 residues. V was clipped by 2 bases and J by 7 bases; unmatched bases: 8. The V gene's germline CDR1 is MNHEY and CDR2 SVGAGI. The CDR3 sequence: CASSYGVPGQGNEQFF. In nucleotides, the CDR3 is TGTGCCAGCAGTTACGGAGTCCCGGGACAGGGGAATGAGCAGTTCTTC.